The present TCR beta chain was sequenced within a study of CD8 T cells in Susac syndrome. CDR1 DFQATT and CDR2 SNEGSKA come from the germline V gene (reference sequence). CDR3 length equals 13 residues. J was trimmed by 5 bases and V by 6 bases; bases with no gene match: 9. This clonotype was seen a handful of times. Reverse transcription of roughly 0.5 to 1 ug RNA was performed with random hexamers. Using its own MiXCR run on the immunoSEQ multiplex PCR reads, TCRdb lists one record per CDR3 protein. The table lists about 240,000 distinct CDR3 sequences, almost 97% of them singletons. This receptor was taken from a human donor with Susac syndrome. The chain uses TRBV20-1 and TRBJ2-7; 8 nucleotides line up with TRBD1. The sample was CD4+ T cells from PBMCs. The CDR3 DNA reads TGCAGTGCCAGCGGTGCAGGGGGCGACGAGCAGTACTTC. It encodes CSASGAGGDEQYF.